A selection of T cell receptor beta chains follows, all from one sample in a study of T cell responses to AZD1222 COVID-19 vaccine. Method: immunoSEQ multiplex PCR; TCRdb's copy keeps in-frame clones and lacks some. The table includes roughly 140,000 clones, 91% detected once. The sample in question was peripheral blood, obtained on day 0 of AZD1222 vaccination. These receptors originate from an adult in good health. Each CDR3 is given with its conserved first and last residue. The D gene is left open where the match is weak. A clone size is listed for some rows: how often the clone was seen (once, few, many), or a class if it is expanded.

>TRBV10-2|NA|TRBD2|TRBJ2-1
TGCGCCAGCCGTACGGGACTAGCGGGATACAATGAGCAGTTCTTC
CASRTGLAGYNEQFF
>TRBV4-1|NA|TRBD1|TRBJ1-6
TGCGCCAGCAGCCCCGGGACAGGGGGAGGTTCACCCCTCCACTTT
CASSPGTGGGSPLHF
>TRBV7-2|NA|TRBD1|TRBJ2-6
TGTGCCAGCAGCTGGACAGGGGTTGGGGCCAACGTCCTGACTTTC
CASSWTGVGANVLTF
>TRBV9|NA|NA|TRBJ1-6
TGTGCCAGCAGTGATGGCGGTCTATATTCACCCCTCCACTTT
CASSDGGLYSPLHF
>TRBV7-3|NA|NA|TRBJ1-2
TGTGCCAGCAGCGACGAAACAGGAGCTGTCAACTATGGCTACACCTTC
CASSDETGAVNYGYTF
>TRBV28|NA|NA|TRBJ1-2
TGTGCCAGCAGTCCACAGAACTATGGCTACACCTTC
CASSPQNYGYTF
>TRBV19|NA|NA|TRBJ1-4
TGTGCCAGTAGTATAGGATATGGCTTGCGGCAGAATAATGAAAAACTGTTTTTT
CASSIGYGLRQNNEKLFF
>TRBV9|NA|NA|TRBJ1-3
TGTGCCAGCAGGACCGGGACCTCTGGAAACACCATATATTTT
CASRTGTSGNTIYF
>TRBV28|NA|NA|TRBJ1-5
TGTGCCAGCAGTCGGGGGGGGCGAGATCAGCCCCAGCATTTT
CASSRGGRDQPQHF
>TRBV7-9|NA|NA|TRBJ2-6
TGTGCCAGCAGGGGGGACGGAGTCGCTGGGGCCAACGTCCTGACTTTC
CASRGDGVAGANVLTF
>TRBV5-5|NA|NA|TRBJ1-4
TGTGCCAGCAGCAAAGCACACACCGCAACTAATGAAAAACTGTTTTTT
CASSKAHTATNEKLFF
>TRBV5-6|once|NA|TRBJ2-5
TGTGCCAGCAGCGCCCCTCGGACGCATGGAGAGACCCAGTACTTC
CASSAPRTHGETQYF
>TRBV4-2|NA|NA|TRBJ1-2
TGTGCCAGCAGCCAAGAAATTACTCGACAGAACACCTTC
CASSQEITRQNTF
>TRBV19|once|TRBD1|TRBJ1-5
TGTGCCAGTAGGGACAGGGTCAATCAGCCCCAGCATTTT
CASRDRVNQPQHF
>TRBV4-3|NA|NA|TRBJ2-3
TGCGCCAGCGGGAGTTCCTCAGATACGCAGTATTTT
CASGSSSDTQYF
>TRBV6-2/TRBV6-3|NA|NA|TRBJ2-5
TGTGCCAGCAGTTACGGCGTAGGCCCCCCGGAGGAGACCCAGTACTTC
CASSYGVGPPEETQYF
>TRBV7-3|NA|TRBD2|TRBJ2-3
TGTGCCAGCAGCTTAGATCGACTAGCGGGAAGGGTAACAGATACGCAGTATTTT
CASSLDRLAGRVTDTQYF
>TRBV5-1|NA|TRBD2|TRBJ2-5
TGCGCCAGCAGCTTGGCGGGACTAGCAGAGACCCAGTACTTC
CASSLAGLAETQYF
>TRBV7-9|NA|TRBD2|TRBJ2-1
TGTGCCAGCAGCAGCCCTAGCGGGAGGACGAGCTCCTACAATGAGCAGTTCTTC
CASSSPSGRTSSYNEQFF
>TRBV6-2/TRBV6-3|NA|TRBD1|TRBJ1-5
TGTGCCAGCAGTTACGGGGACAGGAGCCAGCCCCAGCATTTT
CASSYGDRSQPQHF
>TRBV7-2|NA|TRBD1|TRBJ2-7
TGTGCCAGCAGGGAAACAGGGGAAACCTACGAGCAGTACTTC
CASRETGETYEQYF
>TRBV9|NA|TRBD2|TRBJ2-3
TGTGCCAGCAGCGTAGCTTTGGTGGCTAGCGGGAGGACAGATACGCAGTATTTT
CASSVALVASGRTDTQYF
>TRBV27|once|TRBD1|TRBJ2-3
TGTGCCACCCAAACAGGGGCTGATACGCAGTATTTT
CATQTGADTQYF
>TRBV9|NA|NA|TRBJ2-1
TGTGCCAGCAGCGTACCGGGGGATGAGCAGTTCTTC
CASSVPGDEQFF
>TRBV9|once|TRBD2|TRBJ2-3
TGTGCCAGCAGCGTCAGCGGGGCTAGCACAGATACGCAGTATTTT
CASSVSGASTDTQYF
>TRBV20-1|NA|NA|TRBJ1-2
TGCAGTGCTTCTGACACGTATGGCTACACCTTC
CSASDTYGYTF